A selection of T cell receptor beta chains follows, all from one sample in a study of blood T cell repertoires in COVID-19. Measured with immunoSEQ multiplex PCR; TCRdb has only the in-frame clones, and not every one. The sample gives approximately 260,000 clones, 85% of which show up once; 6.6% is in the top ten. The material sequenced was PBMCs or T cells enriched from blood (not recorded which). These TCRs come from a woman between 45 and 65 years old who had been exposed to COVID-19. CDR3s include the opening cysteine and the closing phenylalanine or tryptophan. D genes are given only for firm matches. A clone size is listed for some rows: how often the clone was seen (once, few, many), or a class if it is expanded.

>TRBD1|TRBJ2-1|once|TRBV10-1
CASSKPGQGVRPQFF
TGCGCCAGCAGTAAACCGGGACAGGGTGTACGGCCGCAGTTCTTC
>.|TRBJ1-1|.|TRBV4-2
CASSHPGTDDTEAFF
TGTGCCAGCAGCCATCCCGGGACTGATGACACTGAAGCTTTCTTT
>TRBD1|TRBJ2-3|.|TRBV29-1
CSPIGPGQSTDTQYF
TGCAGCCCAATAGGACCGGGACAGAGCACAGATACGCAGTATTTT
>.|TRBJ1-1|.|TRBV30
CAWSRTGGTEAFF
TGTGCCTGGAGTAGGACGGGGGGCACTGAAGCTTTCTTT
>.|TRBJ2-1|few|TRBV7-9
CASSFQGGEQFF
TGTGCCAGCAGCTTTCAGGGAGGTGAGCAGTTCTTC
>TRBD1|TRBJ2-5|.|TRBV19
CASRGGTGLGQTQYF
TGTGCCAGTAGGGGGGGGACAGGGTTGGGTCAGACCCAGTACTTC
>.|TRBJ2-3|.|TRBV18
CASSPPGSATDTQYF
TGTGCCAGCTCACCACCGGGGAGTGCCACAGATACGCAGTATTTT
>.|TRBJ2-3|.|TRBV7-2
CASSPRLTGTDTQYF
TGTGCCAGCAGCCCCCGTCTAACCGGCACAGATACGCAGTATTTT
>TRBD2|TRBJ2-2|.|TRBV24-1
CATSDLTGTSGTGELFF
TGTGCCACCAGTGATCTCACCGGGACTAGCGGTACCGGGGAGCTGTTTTTT
>.|TRBJ2-7|.|TRBV29-1
CSVWLGRDPYEQYF
TGCAGCGTTTGGCTAGGGCGGGACCCCTACGAGCAGTACTTC
>TRBD1|TRBJ2-3|few|TRBV18
CASSHRDRGPTDTQYF
TGTGCCAGCTCACATCGAGACAGGGGTCCCACAGATACGCAGTATTTT
>TRBD1|TRBJ1-1|once|TRBV7-2
CASSLEGGRDTEAFF
TGTGCCAGCAGCCTAGAAGGGGGCAGGGACACTGAAGCTTTCTTT
>TRBD2|TRBJ2-1|.|TRBV4-3
CASSRRSGTSSNEQFF
TGCGCCAGCAGCCGCCGATCCGGGACTAGCTCGAATGAGCAGTTCTTC
>TRBD1|TRBJ2-7|.|TRBV6-5
CASSLYTGAVEQYF
TGTGCCAGCAGCCTTTACACAGGGGCGGTCGAGCAGTACTTC
>TRBD1|TRBJ2-3|.|TRBV7-9
CASSRDRGWDTQYF
TGTGCCAGCAGCCGGGACAGGGGTTGGGATACGCAGTATTTT
>.|TRBJ1-5|.|TRBV27
CASSFGGANQPQHF
TGTGCCAGCAGTTTTGGGGGGGCGAATCAGCCCCAGCATTTT
>TRBD2|TRBJ2-1|.|TRBV28
CASSFSGGEIFEQFF
TGTGCCAGCAGTTTTAGCGGGGGGGAAATCTTTGAGCAGTTCTTC
>TRBD1|TRBJ2-7|.|TRBV2
CASSESLLDRGLREQYF
TGTGCCAGCAGTGAATCGCTTCTAGACAGGGGTCTTCGGGAGCAGTACTTC
>.|TRBJ1-1|.|TRBV27
CASSFPGSTEAFF
TGTGCCAGCAGTTTCCCGGGTTCGACTGAAGCTTTCTTT
>.|TRBJ2-3|.|TRBV3-1/TRBV3-2
CASSQESGITDTQYF
TGTGCCAGCAGCCAAGAGTCAGGCATCACAGATACGCAGTATTTT
>.|TRBJ2-2|.|TRBV24-1
CATSDFRGAAGELFF
TGTGCCACCAGTGATTTTAGGGGCGCGGCCGGGGAGCTGTTTTTT
>.|TRBJ2-1|.|TRBV30
CAWSRSPSSAYNEQFF
TGTGCCTGGAGCCGTTCTCCCAGTTCCGCCTACAATGAGCAGTTCTTC
>.|TRBJ1-1|.|TRBV11-2
CASSPQTGTEAFF
TGTGCCAGCAGCCCTCAAACCGGCACTGAAGCTTTCTTT
>TRBD1|TRBJ2-1|once|TRBV10-3
CAISPSTGASYNEQFF
TGTGCCATCAGTCCCTCAACAGGGGCCTCCTACAATGAGCAGTTCTTC
>.|TRBJ1-5|.|TRBV19
CASSIVPSAVQGPQHF
TGTGCCAGTAGTATAGTCCCCTCGGCGGTCCAAGGGCCCCAGCATTTT
>.|TRBJ2-5|few|TRBV29-1
CSVESGYQETQYF
TGCAGCGTCGAGAGCGGATACCAAGAGACCCAGTACTTC
>TRBD1|TRBJ2-1|.|TRBV6-4
CASSGQASYNEQFF
TGTGCCAGTTCCGGACAGGCGTCCTACAATGAGCAGTTCTTC
>TRBD1|TRBJ1-1|once|TRBV20-1
CSASPTGLNTEAFF
TGCAGTGCTAGTCCGACAGGGCTGAACACTGAAGCTTTCTTT
>.|TRBJ1-1|few|TRBV19
CASTRGDGAEAFF
TGTGCCAGTACCCGGGGGGATGGCGCTGAAGCTTTCTTT
>.|TRBJ2-3|.|TRBV5-1
CASSRGTDTQYF
TGCGCCAGCAGCCGGGGCACAGATACGCAGTATTTT
>TRBD2|TRBJ2-1|.|TRBV25-1
CASSPFLGGVHNEQFF
TGTGCCAGCAGCCCTTTTTTGGGGGGGGTCCACAATGAGCAGTTCTTC
>.|TRBJ2-1|.|TRBV5-6
CASLLGTSGQFF
TGTGCCAGCCTCTTGGGGACTTCGGGGCAGTTCTTC
>TRBD2|TRBJ2-7|.|TRBV6-4
CASHFGTSIDEQYF
TGTGCCAGCCACTTCGGGACTAGCATTGACGAGCAGTACTTC
>TRBD1|TRBJ2-1|.|TRBV5-8
CASSWDRSSYNEQFF
TGTGCCAGCAGCTGGGACAGAAGCTCCTACAATGAGCAGTTCTTC
>.|TRBJ2-3|.|TRBV5-1
CASSFGLEGVATDTQYF
TGCGCCAGCAGCTTTGGTTTGGAGGGCGTTGCGACAGATACGCAGTATTTT
>TRBD1|TRBJ1-3|.|TRBV28
CASMDRAFSGNTIYF
TGTGCCAGCATGGACAGGGCCTTCTCTGGAAACACCATATATTTT
>TRBD1|TRBJ1-1|.|TRBV2
CASSELDRVPEAFF
TGTGCCAGCAGCGAACTAGACAGGGTACCTGAAGCTTTCTTT
>TRBD2|TRBJ2-1|.|TRBV7-3
CASSPTRTSAYNEQFF
TGTGCCAGCAGCCCAACGCGGACTAGCGCTTACAATGAGCAGTTCTTC
>TRBD2|TRBJ2-2|.|TRBV7-3
CASSSRAGTRTGELFF
TGTGCCAGCAGCTCCCGGGCGGGGACTAGGACCGGGGAGCTGTTTTTT
>.|TRBJ1-2|.|TRBV5-1
CASRIDQGILNGYTF
TGCGCCAGCAGGATTGACCAGGGAATATTAAATGGCTACACCTTC
>.|TRBJ2-3|.|TRBV6-5
CASSPSRMTQYF
TGTGCCAGCAGTCCATCGAGGATGACGCAGTATTTT
>.|TRBJ1-1|.|TRBV18
CASSPRPMRDTEAFF
TGTGCCAGCTCACCTCGCCCGATGAGGGACACTGAAGCTTTCTTT
>.|TRBJ2-2|.|TRBV3-1/TRBV3-2
CASSQVGRTGELFF
TGTGCCAGCAGCCAAGTGGGGAGGACCGGGGAGCTGTTTTTT
>.|TRBJ1-2|.|TRBV7-3
CASSLSVGGKTNYGYTF
TGTGCCAGCAGCTTAAGTGTTGGGGGGAAGACTAACTATGGCTACACCTTC
>TRBD1|TRBJ1-2|.|TRBV5-4
CASSLRTGGLYGYTF
TGTGCCAGCAGCTTGCGGACAGGGGGCCTCTATGGCTACACCTTC
>.|TRBJ1-4|few|TRBV21-1
CASTSRGGDRRTNEKLFF
TGTGCCAGCACCTCGCGGGGAGGCGATCGGAGGACTAATGAAAAACTGTTTTTT
>.|TRBJ2-3|.|TRBV5-1
CASSLGASTDTQYF
TGCGCCAGCAGCTTGGGGGCTAGCACAGATACGCAGTATTTT
>.|TRBJ1-1|.|TRBV3-1/TRBV3-2
CASSLKETGSLNTEAFF
TGTGCCAGCAGCCTTAAGGAGACAGGATCATTGAACACTGAAGCTTTCTTT
>.|TRBJ2-7|once|TRBV14
CASSRMGLWEYEQYF
TGTGCCAGCAGCCGAATGGGACTCTGGGAATACGAGCAGTACTTC
>TRBD1|TRBJ1-2|.|TRBV6-1
CASSEAGGQENYYGYTF
TGTGCCAGCAGTGAAGCGGGGGGACAGGAGAACTACTATGGCTACACCTTC
>TRBD1|TRBJ2-1|.|TRBV27
CASSRTGRTGYSNEQFF
TGTGCCAGCAGTCGAACAGGGCGGACAGGGTATTCCAATGAGCAGTTCTTC
>.|TRBJ1-3|.|TRBV2
CASSYARPFSGNTIYF
TGTGCCAGCAGTTATGCTAGACCCTTCTCTGGAAACACCATATATTTT
>.|TRBJ1-4|.|TRBV7-2
CASSSRLSNEKLFF
TGTGCCAGCAGCTCTCGCCTATCTAATGAAAAACTGTTTTTT
>TRBD1|TRBJ1-1|once|TRBV7-6
CASSFGQGTEAFF
TGTGCCAGCAGCTTCGGACAGGGAACTGAAGCTTTCTTT